This passage covers 15 T cell receptor beta chains from one sample sequenced in a study of blood T cell repertoires in COVID-19. The repertoire was sequenced with immunoSEQ multiplex PCR; TCRdb's copy has only in-frame clones and lacks some. Among some 260,000 clones listed, around 80% were seen once. Sequencing was carried out using peripheral blood. All receptors derive from a woman between 35 and 50 years old with active or convalescent COVID-19.

Of note for this clone: Other DNA sequences from this sample encode an identical CDR3 as well. The V and J genes are TRBV27 and TRBJ1-1; perhaps TRBD1 as D (5 bases). This CDR3 spans 13 amino acids. Trimming cost V 2 bases and J 1 base, with 5 bases left between them. Germline V gives CDR1 MNHEY, CDR2 SMNVEV (reference sequence). The CDR3 here is CASSLRGNTEAFF. CDR3 nucleotide sequence: TGTGCCAGCAGTTTAAGGGGGAACACTGAAGCTTTCTTT.

The chain employs TRBV7-9 and TRBJ2-1; TRBD2 matches at 10 bases. The V and J ends lost 5 bases and 4 bases, in that order; junction bases with no gene match: 5. The germline V gene encodes CDR1 SEHNR and CDR2 FQNEAQ (reference sequence). The CDR3 covers 15 residues. The CDR3: CASSPLAGIYNEQFF. The CDR3 DNA follows: TGTGCCAGCAGCCCACTAGCGGGGATTTACAATGAGCAGTTCTTC.

The genes are TRBV28 and TRBJ2-5; 9 nucleotides align to TRBD2. Germline trimming cut 9 bases from V and 1 base from J; bases unmatched to any gene: 18. From germline, CDR1 is MDHEN and CDR2 SYDVKM. The CDR3 covers 18 residues. The CDR3: CASLLNHGLAGTQETQYF. CDR3 in DNA: TGTGCCAGTTTACTCAACCACGGGCTAGCGGGGACCCAAGAGACCCAGTACTTC.

This chain connects TRBV3-1 (or the pseudogene TRBV3-2) to TRBJ2-3, with D perhaps TRBD2 (7 bases). Looked up from germline, CDR1 is LGHDT and CDR2 is YNNKEL (reference sequence). CDR3 length equals 13 residues. V gave up 8 bases and J gave up 5 bases, with 14 bases separating them. CDR3: CASGGAGGDTQYF. The CDR3, as DNA: TGTGCCAGCGGGGGGGCAGGAGGAGATACGCAGTATTTT.

V usage is TRBV28 and J usage is TRBJ2-1, with D unclear. Germline assignment: CDR1 MDHEN and CDR2 SYDVKM. Trimming pared 3 bases from V and 0 bases from J, leaving 15 bases between. The CDR3 has 17 residues. The CDR3 loop reads CASSFMRETSSYNEQFF. In nucleotides, the CDR3 is TGTGCCAGCAGTTTTATGAGAGAAACGAGCTCCTACAATGAGCAGTTCTTC.

The J gene is TRBJ2-1, the V gene TRBV11-2; 14 bases are shared with TRBD2. Trimming cost V 0 bases and J 13 bases; bases outside gene matches: 5. This CDR3 region has 15 residues. Per germline, CDR1 SGHAT and CDR2 FQNNGV. CDR3 nucleotide sequence: TGTGCCAGCAGCTTAGATCACGGACTAGCGGGGGGTCAGTTCTTC. This translates into CASSLDHGLAGGQFF.

This chain uses TRBV18 with TRBJ1-2; D is unresolved. The germline V gene encodes CDR1 KGHSH and CDR2 LQKENI. Trimming left V 3 bases short and J 3 bases short, with 8 bases between. This CDR3 is 13 amino acids long. The CDR3 is CASSPGDDYGYTF. The CDR3, as DNA: TGTGCCAGCTCACCGGGAGATGACTATGGCTACACCTTC.

As DNA, the CDR3 is TGCGCCAGCAGCACTGGGCCGAGCACAGATACGCAGTATTTT. It translates to CASSTGPSTDTQYF. The genes are TRBV5-1 and TRBJ2-3; D call uncertain. Germline V gene data show CDR1 as SGHRS and CDR2 as YFSETQ. This CDR3 is built from 14 residues. V lost 4 bases and J 0 bases, leaving 9 bases between the germline ends.

V and J are TRBV11-2 and TRBJ1-6, with TRBD1 identical over 7 bases. V was clipped by 3 bases and J by 9 bases; unmatched bases: 8. Germline CDR1 SGHAT, CDR2 FQNNGV. CDR3 length equals 15 residues. In DNA, the CDR3 is TGTGCCAGCAGCTTTGTCCCAGGGGGAATTTCACCCCTCCACTTT. Protein product: CASSFVPGGISPLHF. The full variable domain, completed using reference TRBV11-2 and TRBJ1-6, is EAGVAQSPRYKIIEKRQSVAFWCNPISGHATLYWYQQILGQGPKLLIQFQNNGVVDDSQLPKDRFSAERLKGVDSTLKIQPAKLEDSAVYLCASSFVPGGISPLHFGNGTRLTVT.

The chain combines TRBV2 with TRBJ2-7; 11 bases match TRBD2. This CDR3 has 14 residues. The V gene end was trimmed by 6 bases and the J gene end by 3 bases; junction bases not matched to a gene: 4. Per germline, CDR1 SNHLY and CDR2 FYNNEI. The CDR3 protein is CASRGLAVIYEQYF. CDR3 coding DNA: TGTGCCAGCAGGGGACTAGCGGTGATCTACGAGCAGTACTTC. Supplemented by reference TRBV2 and TRBJ2-7, the full variable domain reads EPEVTQTPSHQVTQMGQEVILRCVPISNHLYFYWYRQILGQKVEFLVSFYNNEISEKSEIFDDQFSVERPDGSNFTLKIRSTKLEDSAMYFCASRGLAVIYEQYFGPGTRLTVT.

The chain's CDR3 is CASSSFREGPETQYF. In DNA, the CDR3 is TGTGCCAGCAGTTCCTTCAGGGAAGGGCCGGAGACCCAGTACTTC. The chain recombines TRBV6-5 with TRBJ2-5, with a weak D call TRBD1 (5 bases). Trimming removed 4 bases from V and 5 bases from J, with 17 bases in between. The CDR3 covers 15 residues. Germline V gives CDR1 MNHEY, CDR2 SVGAGI.

This chain uses TRBV7-8 with TRBJ2-1, with 9 bases fitting TRBD2. V was clipped by 0 bases and J by 8 bases; unmatched bases: 8. The CDR3 is 16 residues long. Germline CDR1 SGHVS, CDR2 FQNEAQ. The CDR3 DNA reads as TGTGCCAGCAGCTTAGCGAGGGCGGGGGGGCTAGATGAGCAGTTCTTC. It yields the protein CASSLARAGGLDEQFF.

The J gene is TRBJ2-1, the V gene TRBV7-3; 11 positions agree with TRBD2. Germline CDR1 and CDR2: SGHTA and FQGTGA. CDR3 size: 15 residues. The V and J ends lost 5 bases and 7 bases, in that order; junction bases with no gene match: 7. CDR3 DNA sequence: TGTGCCAGCAGCCCAACTAGCGGGGGAATAAATGAGCAGTTCTTC. As protein: CASSPTSGGINEQFF. The full variable domain, rest sourced from reference TRBV7-3 and TRBJ2-1, is GAGVSQTPSNKVTEKGKYVELRCDPISGHTALYWYRQSLGQGPEFLIYFQGTGAADDSGLPNDRFFAVRPEGSVSTLKIQRTERGDSAVYLCASSPTSGGINEQFFGPGTRLTVL.

This sequence joins TRBV7-9 and TRBJ1-4; D gene unclear. Germline loops: CDR1 SEHNR, CDR2 FQNEAQ (reference sequence). The CDR3 consists of 13 residues. V was cut by 0 bases and J by 7 bases, with 6 bases left in between. This CDR3 is CASSLAAVEKLFF. CDR3 coding DNA: TGTGCCAGCAGCTTAGCTGCGGTTGAAAAACTGTTTTTT. Looking up the rest from reference TRBV7-9 and TRBJ1-4 gives the full variable domain: DTGVSQNPRHKITKRGQNVTFRCDPISEHNRLYWYRQTLGQGPEFLTYFQNEAQLEKSRLLSDRFSAERPKGSFSTLEIQRTEQGDSAMYLCASSLAAVEKLFFGSGTQLSVL.

The DNA for the CDR3 is TGTGCCAGTAGTATAGGGGGACTAGCGGCCGGGGAGCTGTTTTTT. It translates to CASSIGGLAAGELFF. The chain recombines TRBV19 with TRBJ2-2; the match to TRBD2 covers 11 bases. The ends lost 1 base at V and 6 bases at J; junction bases unmatched: 1. The V gene's germline CDR1 is LNHDA and CDR2 SQIVND (reference sequence). The CDR3 runs to 15 residues.